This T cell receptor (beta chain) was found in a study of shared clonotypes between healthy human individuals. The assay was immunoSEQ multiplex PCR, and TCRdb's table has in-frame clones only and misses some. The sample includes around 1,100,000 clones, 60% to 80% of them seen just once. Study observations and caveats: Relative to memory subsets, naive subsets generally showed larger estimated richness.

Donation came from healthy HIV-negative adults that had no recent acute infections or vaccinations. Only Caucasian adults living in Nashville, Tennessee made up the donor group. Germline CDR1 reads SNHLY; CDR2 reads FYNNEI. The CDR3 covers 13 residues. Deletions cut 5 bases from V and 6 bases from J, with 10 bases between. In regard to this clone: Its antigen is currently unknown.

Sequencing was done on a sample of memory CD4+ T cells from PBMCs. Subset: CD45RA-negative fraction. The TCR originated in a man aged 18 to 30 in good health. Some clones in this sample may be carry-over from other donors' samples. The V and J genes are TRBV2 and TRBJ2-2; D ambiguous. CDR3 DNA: TGTGCCAGCAGTAGGGTCGGTCCCGGGGAGCTGTTTTTT. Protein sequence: CASSRVGPGELFF.